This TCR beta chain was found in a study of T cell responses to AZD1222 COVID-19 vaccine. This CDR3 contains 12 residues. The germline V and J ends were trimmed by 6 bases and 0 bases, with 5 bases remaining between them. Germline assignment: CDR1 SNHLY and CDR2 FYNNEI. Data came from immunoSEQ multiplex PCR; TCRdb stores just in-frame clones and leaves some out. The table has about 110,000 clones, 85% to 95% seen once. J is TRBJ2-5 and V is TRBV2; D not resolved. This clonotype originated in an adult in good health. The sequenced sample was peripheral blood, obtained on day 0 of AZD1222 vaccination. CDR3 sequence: CASRAYQETQYF. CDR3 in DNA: TGTGCCAGCAGGGCGTACCAAGAGACCCAGTACTTC.